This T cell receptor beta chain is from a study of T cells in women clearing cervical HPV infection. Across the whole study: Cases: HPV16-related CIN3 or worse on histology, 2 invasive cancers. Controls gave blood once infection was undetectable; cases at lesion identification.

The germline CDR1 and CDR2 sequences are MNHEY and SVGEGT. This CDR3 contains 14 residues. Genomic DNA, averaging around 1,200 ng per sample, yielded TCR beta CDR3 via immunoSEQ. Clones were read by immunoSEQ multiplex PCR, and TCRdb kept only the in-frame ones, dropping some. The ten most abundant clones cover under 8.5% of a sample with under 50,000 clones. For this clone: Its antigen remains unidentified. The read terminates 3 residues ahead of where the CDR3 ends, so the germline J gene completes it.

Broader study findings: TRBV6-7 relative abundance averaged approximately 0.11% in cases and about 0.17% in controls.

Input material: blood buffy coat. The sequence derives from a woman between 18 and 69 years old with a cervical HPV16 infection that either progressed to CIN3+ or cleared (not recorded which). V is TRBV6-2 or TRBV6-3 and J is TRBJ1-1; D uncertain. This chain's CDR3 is CASSGLAGAETAFF. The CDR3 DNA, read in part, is TGTGCCAGCAGTGGACTAGCGGGAGCAGAGACA.